This passage covers 6 T cell receptor beta chains from one sample sequenced in a study of CD8+CD57+ T cells in acquired aplastic anemia. Profiles of TCR beta VDJ and CDR3 were generated from a genomic DNA template. TCRdb ran MiXCR on the reads and lists one entry per CDR3 protein. The repertoire holds 400,000 to 500,000 distinct CDR3 sequences, with roughly 68% as singletons. The sequenced sample was sorted CD4+, CD8+, or CD8+CD57+ T cells (not recorded which) from PBMCs. The source is a human donor in good health, serving as a control.

This clonotype has a count of ten or more. This chain uses TRBV5-8 with TRBJ1-2; D ambiguous. This CDR3 contains 12 residues. V shed 2 bases and J shed 7 bases, with 9 bases lying between them. Germline CDR1 and CDR2: SGHTS and YDEGEE. The CDR3: CASSFRVAGYTF. CDR3 bases: TGTGCCAGCAGCTTTAGGGTGGCTGGCTACACCTTC.

The J gene is TRBJ2-5, the V gene TRBV9; D unclear. CDR1 SGDLS and CDR2 YYNGEE come from the germline V gene. The CDR3 totals 14 residues. Trimming left V 1 base short and J 13 bases short, with 20 bases between. The CDR3 is CASSVTPGQRTPYF. The CDR3 DNA is TGTGCCAGCAGCGTAACACCGGGCCAACGAACACCGTACTTC.

This clonotype was recorded once. The gene calls are TRBV5-4 and TRBJ1-2; a possible D gene is TRBD1 (6 bases). The CDR3 extends over 15 amino acids. V lost 3 bases and J lost 5, with 17 bases in between. The germline gives CDR1 SGHNT, CDR2 YYREEE (reference sequence). This chain's CDR3 is CASSSSEQGSYGYTF. The CDR3, as DNA: TGTGCCAGCAGCTCCTCCGAGCAGGGGTCTTATGGCTACACCTTC.

The chain has TRBV5-7 and TRBJ2-5, with unresolved D. TRBV5-7 is an open reading frame, and its role is uncertain. Trimming shortened V by 2 bases and J by 2 bases, and 13 bases separated the two germline ends. This CDR3 spans 15 amino acids. Here the CDR3 reads CASSLDGCGQETQYF. The DNA for the CDR3 is TGTGCCAGCAGCTTAGACGGTTGCGGACAAGAGACCCAGTACTTC.

This clonotype occurred many times. This chain connects TRBV19 to TRBJ1-3, with D unresolved. The V and J ends lost 3 bases and 8 bases respectively, with 14 bases between them. Germline V gene data show CDR1 as LNHDA and CDR2 as SQIVND (reference sequence). The length of the CDR3 is 14 residues. CDR3 DNA: TGTGCCAGTAGTATGAAAAGGGTTGGCGACACCATATATTTT. Protein sequence: CASSMKRVGDTIYF.

The gene calls are TRBV2 and TRBJ1-5, with D possibly TRBD1 on 5 matching bases. This CDR3 is built from 14 residues. Germline V gene data show CDR1 as SNHLY and CDR2 as FYNNEI. Trimming cost V 6 bases and J 6 bases, with 15 bases left between them. The CDR3 is CASRGQSLPQPQHF. In DNA form, the CDR3 reads TGTGCCAGCAGGGGGCAGAGCCTTCCTCAGCCCCAGCATTTT.